Each of the 4 T cell receptor beta chains below was sequenced from the same sample in a study of OX40 agonist ivuxolimab in advanced cancers. Generated by immunoSEQ multiplex PCR, the TCRdb table keeps only in-frame clones and is missing some. Here the sample spans approximately 79,000 clones, 70% to 90% being singletons. This specimen consisted of CD4+ or CD8+ T cells sorted from blood, obtained in a trial of the OX40 agonist ivuxolimab. These receptors were taken from an adult with an advanced solid tumor such as melanoma, head and neck, liver or kidney cancer.

The rearrangement links TRBV19 to TRBJ1-1, with D uncertain. Per the germline V gene, CDR1 is LNHDA and CDR2 is SQIVND (reference sequence). V was trimmed by 4 bases and J by 2 bases, leaving 11 bases between them. The length of the CDR3 is 14 residues. CDR3 protein: CASSSGGGNTEAFF. In nucleotides, the CDR3 is TGTGCCAGTAGTAGTGGCGGTGGCAACACTGAAGCTTTCTTT.

This chain connects TRBV6-5 to TRBJ1-5; no clear D. Germline V gives CDR1 MNHEY, CDR2 SVGAGI. With 6 bases removed from V and 3 bases from J, the gap between germline ends came to 15 bases. CDR3 length: 15 residues. The CDR3 nucleotides are TGTGCCAGCAGCAAAACGGACGGTTACAATCAGCCCCAGCATTTT. Encoded protein: CASSKTDGYNQPQHF.

The CDR3 DNA reads TGTGCCAGCAGCGTCCGGGACAGAGATGGCTACACCTTC. It codes for CASSVRDRDGYTF. The J gene is TRBJ1-2, the V gene TRBV6-6; TRBD1 agrees at 7 bases. CDR1 is MNHNY and CDR2 is SVGAGI in the germline V gene (reference sequence). The CDR3 extends over 13 amino acids. Unmatched junction bases numbered 7, after V lost 6 bases and J lost 6 bases.

This chain uses TRBV7-7 with TRBJ2-5; TRBD2 agrees at 16 bases. V lost 4 bases and J lost 5; bases outside the gene matches: 7. Germline CDR1 reads SSHAT; CDR2 reads FNYEAQ (reference sequence). The CDR3 covers 17 residues. The CDR3 loop is CASSSGLAGGRRETQYF. The DNA of the CDR3 is TGTGCCAGCAGCTCGGGACTAGCGGGGGGGCGTCGGGAGACCCAGTACTTC.